The rows below give T cell receptor beta chains drawn from one sample of a study of shared clonotypes between healthy human individuals. Profiling relied on immunoSEQ multiplex PCR, and the TCRdb table lists in-frame clones only, not all of them. This sample has some 2.1 million clones, with around 96% found just once. The source material was naive CD8+ T cells sorted from blood. The source is a man aged 18 to 35 in good health. The CDR3 runs from the conserved cysteine through the conserved F or W. A D gene is named only where the DNA matches it firmly. Clone size is stated in some rows and not others, as once, few, many or a class when expanded.

CDR3 DNA: TGTGCCAGCAGTGATGTGGAGGGGGTGGTAGATACGCAGTATTTT
CDR3 protein: CASSDVEGVVDTQYF
J gene: TRBJ2-3
clone size: .
D gene: .
V gene: TRBV6-1

CDR3 DNA: TGCGCCAGCAGTGTACACCGGTCCTTACTAGAGAACCCAGATACGCAGTATTTT
CDR3 protein: CASSVHRSLLENPDTQYF
J gene: TRBJ2-3
clone size: .
D gene: .
V gene: TRBV10-1

CDR3 DNA: TGTGCCTGGAGTGCGACAGGAAACTATGGCTACACCTTC
CDR3 protein: CAWSATGNYGYTF
J gene: TRBJ1-2
clone size: few
D gene: .
V gene: TRBV30

CDR3 DNA: TGTGCCAGCAGCGTAGGAGCGGGACTCACAGATACGCAGTATTTT
CDR3 protein: CASSVGAGLTDTQYF
J gene: TRBJ2-3
clone size: .
D gene: TRBD2
V gene: TRBV9

CDR3 DNA: TGTGCCAGCAGTTTAAGGGGGCTGTCCTACAATGAGCAGTTCTTC
CDR3 protein: CASSLRGLSYNEQFF
J gene: TRBJ2-1
clone size: .
D gene: TRBD1
V gene: TRBV27

CDR3 DNA: TGTGCCAGCAGCGTAGCGGCGGGTTCCTACGAGCAGTACTTC
CDR3 protein: CASSVAAGSYEQYF
J gene: TRBJ2-7
clone size: .
D gene: .
V gene: TRBV9

CDR3 DNA: TGCGCCAGCAGTGACGGGACTAGCGGTGCAGGGACCCAGTACTTC
CDR3 protein: CASSDGTSGAGTQYF
J gene: TRBJ2-5
clone size: .
D gene: TRBD2
V gene: TRBV10-1

CDR3 DNA: TGTGCCAGCAGCTCTCAACTAATACAGGAGGACTATGGCTACACCTTC
CDR3 protein: CASSSQLIQEDYGYTF
J gene: TRBJ1-2
clone size: .
D gene: .
V gene: TRBV5-4

CDR3 DNA: TGTGCCAGCAGTGAGTTCCTGGGACAGGGTGTAGAGCAGTACTTC
CDR3 protein: CASSEFLGQGVEQYF
J gene: TRBJ2-7
clone size: .
D gene: TRBD1
V gene: TRBV2

CDR3 DNA: TGTGCCAGCAGCCAGAGAGGGAGCTCCTACAATGAGCAGTTCTTC
CDR3 protein: CASSQRGSSYNEQFF
J gene: TRBJ2-1
clone size: .
D gene: .
V gene: TRBV13

CDR3 DNA: TGTGCCAGCAGCGGGACAGGACTGCAAGACAATGAGCAGTTCTTC
CDR3 protein: CASSGTGLQDNEQFF
J gene: TRBJ2-1
clone size: .
D gene: TRBD1
V gene: TRBV9

CDR3 DNA: TGTGCCCATGGAGTGGGGGCGCCCTACAATGAGCAGTTCTTC
CDR3 protein: CAHGVGAPYNEQFF
J gene: TRBJ2-1
clone size: .
D gene: .
V gene: TRBV10-3

CDR3 DNA: TGTGCCAGCAGCGTAGCTACTTCGAACACCGGGGAGCTGTTTTTT
CDR3 protein: CASSVATSNTGELFF
J gene: TRBJ2-2
clone size: .
D gene: .
V gene: TRBV9

CDR3 DNA: TGTGCCAGCAGCTTGTGGGGGGGCCAAGAGACCCAGTACTTC
CDR3 protein: CASSLWGGQETQYF
J gene: TRBJ2-5
clone size: .
D gene: TRBD2
V gene: TRBV5-6

CDR3 DNA: TGTGCCAGCAGTGAAGGAGGGGGCCTCGGGGAGACCCAGTACTTC
CDR3 protein: CASSEGGGLGETQYF
J gene: TRBJ2-5
clone size: .
D gene: TRBD1
V gene: TRBV6-1

CDR3 DNA: TGTGCCAGCAGCTTAGGCGGGCAGGGGGACAATGAGCAGTTCTTC
CDR3 protein: CASSLGGQGDNEQFF
J gene: TRBJ2-1
clone size: .
D gene: TRBD1
V gene: TRBV5-5

CDR3 DNA: TGTGCCAGCAGTTTGGGACAGCCCAACTCCTACGAGCAGTACTTC
CDR3 protein: CASSLGQPNSYEQYF
J gene: TRBJ2-7
clone size: .
D gene: TRBD1
V gene: TRBV6-5

CDR3 DNA: TGTGCCAGCAGTTCTAACAATGAGCAGTTCTTC
CDR3 protein: CASSSNNEQFF
J gene: TRBJ2-1
clone size: .
D gene: .
V gene: TRBV25-1

CDR3 DNA: TGTGCCAGCAGCGGAAACAGGGATAGGAACACTGAAGCTTTCTTT
CDR3 protein: CASSGNRDRNTEAFF
J gene: TRBJ1-1
clone size: once
D gene: .
V gene: TRBV9

CDR3 DNA: TGTGCCAGTACCGTACGCGGGACAGGCTATGGCTACACCTTC
CDR3 protein: CASTVRGTGYGYTF
J gene: TRBJ1-2
clone size: .
D gene: TRBD1
V gene: TRBV19

CDR3 DNA: TGTGCCAGCAGCCAAGAGACGGAAGAAGAGACCCAGTACTTC
CDR3 protein: CASSQETEEETQYF
J gene: TRBJ2-5
clone size: .
D gene: .
V gene: TRBV4-2

CDR3 DNA: TGTGCCAGCAGCTTTTCAGTTGAATACGAGCAGTACTTC
CDR3 protein: CASSFSVEYEQYF
J gene: TRBJ2-7
clone size: .
D gene: .
V gene: TRBV7-8

CDR3 DNA: TGTGCCAGTAGTAGGGACAGGGAGGGTTCCTACAATGAGCAGTTCTTC
CDR3 protein: CASSRDREGSYNEQFF
J gene: TRBJ2-1
clone size: .
D gene: TRBD1
V gene: TRBV19

CDR3 DNA: TGTGCCAGCAGCTTTACCCGGACAGGGGGCTCCTATAATTCACCCCTCCACTTT
CDR3 protein: CASSFTRTGGSYNSPLHF
J gene: TRBJ1-6
clone size: .
D gene: TRBD1
V gene: TRBV5-6

CDR3 DNA: TGCGCCAGCAGCCCTCTGGGAGGGAGAGATCAGCCCCAGCATTTT
CDR3 protein: CASSPLGGRDQPQHF
J gene: TRBJ1-5
clone size: .
D gene: .
V gene: TRBV4-1

CDR3 DNA: TGTGCCAGTACCCCTTCGGGACTAGCGGGAGAGACCCAGTACTTC
CDR3 protein: CASTPSGLAGETQYF
J gene: TRBJ2-5
clone size: .
D gene: TRBD2
V gene: TRBV19

CDR3 DNA: TGTGCCAGCAGCGTAGCAGGGGGCGGCTACGAGCAGTACTTC
CDR3 protein: CASSVAGGGYEQYF
J gene: TRBJ2-7
clone size: once
D gene: TRBD1
V gene: TRBV9